This T cell receptor (beta chain) comes out of a study of shared clonotypes between healthy human individuals. Study-level points and caveats: Represented diversity (both genetic and exposure-history) was limited by the small number of donors.

Naivety among CD8 cells was defined by CD45RO negativity and positive CCR7 selection, thereby excluding terminally differentiated effector memory CD45RA+ cells. From germline, CDR1 is PRHDT and CDR2 FYEKMQ (reference sequence). V lost 8 bases and J lost 4, with 18 bases in between. This CDR3 has 15 residues. In regard to this clone: Its antigen is not known.

Only in-frame clones appear in the TCRdb table, and some are missing; sequencing was by immunoSEQ multiplex PCR. This table holds 2 million to 2.5 million clones, approximately 94% found once. Input material: naive CD8+ T cells sorted from blood. This TCR came from a young man in good health. This rearrangement joins TRBV13 to TRBJ2-1, with D possibly called TRBD1 or TRBD2 (5 bases each). CDR3 amino acids: CASGRVSEGYNEQFF. The CDR3 coding sequence is TGTGCCAGCGGGCGGGTATCCGAGGGGTACAATGAGCAGTTCTTC.